This T cell receptor beta chain was captured in a study of PD-1 blockade in classical Hodgkin lymphoma. About the study: The study gave patients nivolumab 3 mg/kg intravenously every 2 weeks. Study conclusions and caveats: Complete responders entered with baseline diversity on par with newly diagnosed patients, the results showed. At C4D1, TCR diversity had climbed significantly for CD4+ cells, though not for CD8+ cells.

In regard to this clone: Its antigen is unidentified.

Each patient's relapse followed autologous stem cell transplantation, and brentuximab vedotin exposure varied. J gave up 4 bases and V 10 bases, and 7 bases lay outside the gene matches. The CDR3 totals 13 residues. In germline, CDR1 is SNHLY, CDR2 FYNNEI. The table came from immunoSEQ multiplex PCR; TCRdb's copy has only in-frame clones and leaves some out. The table shows about 14,000 clones, with more than 70% occurring only once. The sequence derives from a human donor with classical Hodgkin lymphoma. The chain is built from TRBV2 and TRBJ1-1; 9 bases agree with TRBD1. The material sequenced was peripheral blood mononuclear cells (PBMCs), taken at baseline. CDR3 sequence reads: CATTGGGGTEAFF. The CDR3 bases are TGTGCCACCACAGGGGGCGGAGGCACTGAAGCTTTCTTT.